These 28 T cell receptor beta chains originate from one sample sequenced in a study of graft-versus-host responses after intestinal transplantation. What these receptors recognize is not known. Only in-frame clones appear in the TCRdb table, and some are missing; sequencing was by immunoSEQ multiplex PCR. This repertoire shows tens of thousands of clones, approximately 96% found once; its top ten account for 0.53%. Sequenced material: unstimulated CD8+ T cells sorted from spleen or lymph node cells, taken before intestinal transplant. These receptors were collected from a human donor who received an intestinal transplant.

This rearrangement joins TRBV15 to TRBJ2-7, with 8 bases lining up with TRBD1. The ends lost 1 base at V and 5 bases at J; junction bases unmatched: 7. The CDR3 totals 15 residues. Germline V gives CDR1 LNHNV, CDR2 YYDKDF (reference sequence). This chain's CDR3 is CATSRVGQGANEQYF. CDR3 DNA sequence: TGTGCCACCAGCAGAGTTGGGCAGGGGGCTAACGAGCAGTACTTC.

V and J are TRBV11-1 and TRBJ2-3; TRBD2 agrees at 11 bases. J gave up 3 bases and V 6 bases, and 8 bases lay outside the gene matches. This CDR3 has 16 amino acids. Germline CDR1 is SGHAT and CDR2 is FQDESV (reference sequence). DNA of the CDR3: TGTGCCAGCAGGTACACTAGCGGGAGAGGTACAGATACGCAGTATTTT. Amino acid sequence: CASRYTSGRGTDTQYF.

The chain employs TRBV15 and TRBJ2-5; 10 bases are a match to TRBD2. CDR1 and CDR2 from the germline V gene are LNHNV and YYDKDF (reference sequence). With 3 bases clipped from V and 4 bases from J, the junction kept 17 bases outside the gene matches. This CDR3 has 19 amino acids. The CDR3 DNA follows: TGTGCCACCAGCAGGAACCTGAACTATCTAGCGGGAGCCGCAGAGACCCAGTACTTC. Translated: CATSRNLNYLAGAAETQYF.

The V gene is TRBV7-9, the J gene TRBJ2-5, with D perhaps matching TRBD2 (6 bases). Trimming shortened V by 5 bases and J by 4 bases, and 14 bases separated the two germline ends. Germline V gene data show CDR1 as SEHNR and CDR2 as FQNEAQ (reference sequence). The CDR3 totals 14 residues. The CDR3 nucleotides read TGTGCCAGCAGCCTCGTAGGGACTGGAGAGACCCAGTACTTC. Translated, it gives CASSLVGTGETQYF.

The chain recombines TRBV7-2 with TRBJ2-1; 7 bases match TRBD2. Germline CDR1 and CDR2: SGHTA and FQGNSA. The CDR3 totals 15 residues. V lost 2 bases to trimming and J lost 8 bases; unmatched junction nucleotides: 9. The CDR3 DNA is TGTGCCAGCAGCTTACTCGGCGGGAGCGTCGATGAGCAGTTCTTC. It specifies CASSLLGGSVDEQFF.

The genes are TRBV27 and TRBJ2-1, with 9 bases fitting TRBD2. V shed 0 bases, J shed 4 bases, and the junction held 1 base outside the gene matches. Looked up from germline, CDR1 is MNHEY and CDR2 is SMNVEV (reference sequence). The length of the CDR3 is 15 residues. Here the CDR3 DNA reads TGTGCCAGCAGTTTATCGACTAGCGGTTACAATGAGCAGTTCTTC. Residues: CASSLSTSGYNEQFF.

DNA of the CDR3: TGTGCCAGCAGCCAATACCCCCAGTCGTCGCAGCCCCAGCATTTT. Its translation is CASSQYPQSSQPQHF. This chain links TRBV27 with TRBJ1-5, with no clear D. Per the germline V gene, CDR1 is MNHEY and CDR2 is SMNVEV (reference sequence). The CDR3 has 15 amino acids. V was trimmed by 6 bases and J by 7 bases, leaving 19 bases between them.

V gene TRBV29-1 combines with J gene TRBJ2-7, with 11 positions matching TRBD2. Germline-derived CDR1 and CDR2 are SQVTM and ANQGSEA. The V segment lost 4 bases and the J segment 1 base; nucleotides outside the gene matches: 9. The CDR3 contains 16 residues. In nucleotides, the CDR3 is TGCAGCGTTGGTCCGGAACTAGCGGGAGTGTCCTACGAGCAGTACTTC. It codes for CSVGPELAGVSYEQYF.

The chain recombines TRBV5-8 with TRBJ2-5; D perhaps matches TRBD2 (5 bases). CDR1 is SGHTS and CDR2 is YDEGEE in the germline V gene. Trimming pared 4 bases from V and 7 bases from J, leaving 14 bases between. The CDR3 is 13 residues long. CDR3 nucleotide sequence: TGTGCCAGCAGCCCGGACCCTGCGGGGACCCAGTACTTC. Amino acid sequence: CASSPDPAGTQYF.

The CDR3 sequence: CASSSTQGNTEAFF. Here the CDR3 DNA reads TGTGCCAGCAGCTCCACCCAGGGTAACACTGAAGCTTTCTTT. The chain uses TRBV7-3 and TRBJ1-1, with D possibly TRBD1 on 5 matching bases. Germline loops: CDR1 SGHTA, CDR2 FQGTGA. Trimming took off 4 bases at V and 2 bases at J, with 11 bases between the two ends. This CDR3 is 14 amino acids long.

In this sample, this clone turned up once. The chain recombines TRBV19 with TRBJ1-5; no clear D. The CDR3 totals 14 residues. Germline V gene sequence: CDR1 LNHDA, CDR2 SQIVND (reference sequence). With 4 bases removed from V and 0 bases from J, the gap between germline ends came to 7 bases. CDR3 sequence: CASSTDYSNQPQHF. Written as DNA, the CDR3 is TGTGCCAGTAGTACTGATTATAGCAATCAGCCCCAGCATTTT.

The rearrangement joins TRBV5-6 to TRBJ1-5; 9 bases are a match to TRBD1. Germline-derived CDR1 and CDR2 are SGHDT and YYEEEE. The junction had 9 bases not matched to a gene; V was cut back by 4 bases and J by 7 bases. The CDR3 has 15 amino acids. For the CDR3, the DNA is TGTGCCAGCAGCCCCACCGGGACAGGGACGCAGCCCCAGCATTTT. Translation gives CASSPTGTGTQPQHF.

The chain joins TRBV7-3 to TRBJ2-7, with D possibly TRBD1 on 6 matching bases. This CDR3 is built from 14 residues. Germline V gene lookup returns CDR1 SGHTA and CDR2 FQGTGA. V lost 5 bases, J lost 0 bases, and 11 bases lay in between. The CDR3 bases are TGTGCCAGCAGCCTCACAGGGAGCTCCTACGAGCAGTACTTC. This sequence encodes CASSLTGSSYEQYF.

CDR3 sequence: CASSIPTEAFF. CDR3 nucleotides: TGTGCCAGTAGTATACCCACTGAAGCTTTCTTT. The rearrangement links TRBV19 to TRBJ1-1; D is undetermined. Per germline, CDR1 LNHDA and CDR2 SQIVND (reference sequence). Between the trimmed V and J ends, which lost 2 bases and 4 bases, there was a span of 2 bases. This CDR3 comprises 11 residues.

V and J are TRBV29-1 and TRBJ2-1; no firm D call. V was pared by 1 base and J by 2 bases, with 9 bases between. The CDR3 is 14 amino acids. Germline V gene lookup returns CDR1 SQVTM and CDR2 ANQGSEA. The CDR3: CSVEVLDAYNEQFF. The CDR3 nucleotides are TGCAGCGTTGAAGTTTTGGACGCCTACAATGAGCAGTTCTTC.

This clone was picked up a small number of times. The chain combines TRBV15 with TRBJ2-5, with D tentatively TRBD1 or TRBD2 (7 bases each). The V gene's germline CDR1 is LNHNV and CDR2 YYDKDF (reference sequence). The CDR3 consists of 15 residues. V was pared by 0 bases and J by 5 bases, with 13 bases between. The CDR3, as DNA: TGTGCCACCAGCAGAGAACGGCAGGGGGGGGAGACCCAGTACTTC. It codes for CATSRERQGGETQYF.

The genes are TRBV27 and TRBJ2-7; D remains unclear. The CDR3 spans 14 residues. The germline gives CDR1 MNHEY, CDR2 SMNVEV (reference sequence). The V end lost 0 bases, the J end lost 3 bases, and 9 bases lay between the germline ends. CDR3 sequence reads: CASSLSASHYEQYF. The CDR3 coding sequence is TGTGCCAGCAGTTTATCTGCCAGTCACTACGAGCAGTACTTC.

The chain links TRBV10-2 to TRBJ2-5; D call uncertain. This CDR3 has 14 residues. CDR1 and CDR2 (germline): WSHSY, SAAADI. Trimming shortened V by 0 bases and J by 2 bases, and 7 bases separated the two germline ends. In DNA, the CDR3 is TGCGCCAGCAGTGAGTCGATCAGACAAGAGACCCAGTACTTC. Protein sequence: CASSESIRQETQYF.

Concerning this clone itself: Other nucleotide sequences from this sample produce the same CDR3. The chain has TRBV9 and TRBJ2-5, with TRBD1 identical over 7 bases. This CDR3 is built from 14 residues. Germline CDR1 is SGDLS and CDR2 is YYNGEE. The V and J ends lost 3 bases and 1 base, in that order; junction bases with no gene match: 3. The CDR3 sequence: CASSGGDSQETQYF. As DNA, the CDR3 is TGTGCCAGCAGCGGAGGGGACAGCCAAGAGACCCAGTACTTC.

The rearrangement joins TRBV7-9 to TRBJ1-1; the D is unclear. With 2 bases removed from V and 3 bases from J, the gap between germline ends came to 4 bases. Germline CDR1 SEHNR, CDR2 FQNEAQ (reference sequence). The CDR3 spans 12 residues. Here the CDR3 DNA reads TGTGCCAGCAGCTTATCGGACACTGAAGCTTTCTTT. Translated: CASSLSDTEAFF.

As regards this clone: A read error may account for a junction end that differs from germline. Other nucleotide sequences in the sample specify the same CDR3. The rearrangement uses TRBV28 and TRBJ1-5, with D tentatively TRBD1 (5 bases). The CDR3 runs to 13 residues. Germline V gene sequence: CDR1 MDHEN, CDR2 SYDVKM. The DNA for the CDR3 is TGTGCCAGCAGGATGGGTGCCCGACAGCCCCAACATTTT. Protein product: CASRMGARQPQHF.

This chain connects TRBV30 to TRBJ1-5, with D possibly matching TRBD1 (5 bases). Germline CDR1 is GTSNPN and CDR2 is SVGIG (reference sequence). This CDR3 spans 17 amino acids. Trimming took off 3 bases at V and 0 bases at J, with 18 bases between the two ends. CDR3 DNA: TGTGCCTGGAGAGAGGGACCGGGACTGGATAGCAATCAGCCCCAGCATTTT. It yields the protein CAWREGPGLDSNQPQHF. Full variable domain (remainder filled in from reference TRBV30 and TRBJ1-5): SQTIHQWPATLVQPVGSPLSLECTVEGTSNPNLYWYRQAAGRGLQLLFYSVGIGQISSEVPQNLSASRPQDRQFILSSKKLLLSDSGFYLCAWREGPGLDSNQPQHFGDGTRLSIL.

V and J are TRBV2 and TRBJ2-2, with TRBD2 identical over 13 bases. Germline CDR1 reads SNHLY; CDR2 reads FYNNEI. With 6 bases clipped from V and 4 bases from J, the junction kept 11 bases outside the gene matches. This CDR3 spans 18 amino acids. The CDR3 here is CASRPGLAGELGTGELFF. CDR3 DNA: TGTGCCAGCAGACCCGGACTAGCGGGAGAATTGGGCACCGGGGAGCTGTTTTTT.

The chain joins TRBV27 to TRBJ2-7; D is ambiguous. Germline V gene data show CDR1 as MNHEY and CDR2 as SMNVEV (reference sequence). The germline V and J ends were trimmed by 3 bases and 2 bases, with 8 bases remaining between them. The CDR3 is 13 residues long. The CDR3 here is CASSFGHTYEQYF. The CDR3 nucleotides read TGTGCCAGCAGTTTCGGTCACACCTACGAGCAGTACTTC.

CDR3 in amino acids: CASSPPGRNNEQFF. As DNA, the CDR3 is TGTGCCAGCAGTCCCCCGGGGCGGAACAATGAGCAGTTCTTC. The V call is TRBV27, the J call TRBJ2-1, with D perhaps assigned TRBD1 or TRBD2 (5 bases each). Trimming pared 5 bases from V and 5 bases from J, leaving 13 bases between. Germline-derived CDR1 and CDR2 are MNHEY and SMNVEV (reference sequence). The length of the CDR3 is 14 residues.

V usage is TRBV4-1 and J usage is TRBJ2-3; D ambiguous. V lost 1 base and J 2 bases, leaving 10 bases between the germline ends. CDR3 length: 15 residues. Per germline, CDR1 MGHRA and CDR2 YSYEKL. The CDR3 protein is CASSQALGVTDTQYF. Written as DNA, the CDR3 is TGCGCCAGCAGCCAAGCGCTCGGAGTCACAGATACGCAGTATTTT.

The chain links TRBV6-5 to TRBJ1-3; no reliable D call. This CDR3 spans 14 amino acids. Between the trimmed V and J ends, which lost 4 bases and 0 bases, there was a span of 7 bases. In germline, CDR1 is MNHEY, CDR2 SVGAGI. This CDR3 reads CASSSVPSGNTIYF. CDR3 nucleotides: TGTGCCAGCAGTTCCGTACCCTCTGGAAACACCATATATTTT.

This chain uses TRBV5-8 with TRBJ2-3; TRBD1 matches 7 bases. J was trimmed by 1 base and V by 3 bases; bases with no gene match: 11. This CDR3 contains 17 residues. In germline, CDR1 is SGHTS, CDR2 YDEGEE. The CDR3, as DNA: TGTGCCAGCAGCTCCATAGACAGGGTTTGGGGCACAGATACGCAGTATTTT. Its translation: CASSSIDRVWGTDTQYF.